The clone carrying this TCR beta chain occurred once. The data were taken from a study of blood T cell repertoires in COVID-19. Original analysis: Reference gene primer amplification yielded estimated nucleated cell counts. Here immunoSEQ multiplex PCR was the method, and the copy in TCRdb shows in-frame clones only, minus some. From that table come the V and J calls and clone size; the DNA was used to work out D and trimming. Of around 220,000 clones in the sample, approximately 82% are singletons; the top ten hold about 5.3%. The clonotype was recovered from an elderly woman with active or convalescent COVID-19. Specimen: peripheral blood.

The CDR3 nucleotides read TGTGCCAGCAGTTACCCCAGGGACAGGCGGAACACCGGGGAGCTGTTTTTT. Its translation is CASSYPRDRRNTGELFF. The chain combines TRBV6-2 or TRBV6-3 with TRBJ2-2, with 8 bases matching TRBD1. The V gene's germline CDR1 is MNHEY and CDR2 SVGEGT. The CDR3 runs 17 residues. The junction had 6 bases not matched to a gene; V was cut back by 2 bases and J by 1 base.